This entry lists 20 T cell receptor beta chains sequenced from one sample in a study of vaccination and CD4 T cells after COVID-19. Antigens of these TCRs are unknown. Treatment denoted: approximately 10-day PBMC culture with coronavirus spike peptide pools or control peptides (ViraFEST assay). Sequenced with the Oncomine TCR Beta short-read assay was DNA taken from cultured CD4+ T cells. TCRdb processed the PCR reads anew with MiXCR; each CDR3 protein has one entry. This sample has about 18,000 distinct CDR3 sequences, with 70% found just once. Sequencing was carried out using CD4+ T cells from blood, cultured in vitro. These receptors came from a human donor who had recovered from COVID-19.

The chain employs TRBV7-3 and TRBJ2-3; D uncertain. The germline V gene has CDR1 SGHTA and CDR2 FQGTGA. The V and J ends lost 3 bases and 7 bases respectively, with 11 bases between them. This CDR3 has 13 residues. The CDR3 region has the DNA TGTGCCAGCAGCTTCGCCGAAGGGAATACGCAGTATTTT. Translating it yields CASSFAEGNTQYF.

The V and J genes are TRBV27 and TRBJ1-2; possibly TRBD1 for D (6 bases). V was shortened by 6 bases and J by 4 bases, with 18 bases between the two germline ends. CDR3 length: 15 residues. The V gene's germline CDR1 is MNHEY and CDR2 SMNVEV (reference sequence). The CDR3 protein is CASSPRGRGGYGYTF. In DNA form, the CDR3 reads TGTGCCAGCAGCCCAAGGGGCAGGGGTGGCTATGGCTACACCTTC.

The chain uses TRBV7-3 and TRBJ1-1; D is unclear. Germline V gene sequence: CDR1 SGHTA, CDR2 FQGTGA. V lost 0 bases and J lost 1, with 21 bases in between. CDR3 length: 19 residues. The CDR3 region has the DNA TGTGCCAGCAGCTTAACTCACTCCCTGAGTCTGGCAACGAACACTGAAGCTTTCTTT. This translates into CASSLTHSLSLATNTEAFF. Together with reference TRBV7-3 and TRBJ1-1, the CDR3 gives the full variable domain: GAGVSQTPSNKVTEKGKYVELRCDPISGHTALYWYRQSLGQGPEFLIYFQGTGAADDSGLPNDRFFAVRPEGSVSTLKIQRTERGDSAVYLCASSLTHSLSLATNTEAFFGQGTRLTVV.

The count of this clonotype is one. The gene calls are TRBV24-1 and TRBJ2-3; 11 positions match TRBD2. V was pared by 4 bases and J by 4 bases, with 9 bases of the junction left unmatched. CDR3 length: 17 amino acids. Germline CDR1 KGHDR, CDR2 SFDVKD. The CDR3 region has the DNA TGTGCCACCAGTGACCCTGGACTAGCGGGTTCCCCAGATACGCAGTATTTT. Protein: CATSDPGLAGSPDTQYF.

A single count supports this clonotype. The gene calls are TRBV7-2 and TRBJ2-5; no reliable D call. Trimming removed 3 bases at V and 7 bases at J, with 12 bases between. Germline V gene data show CDR1 as SGHTA and CDR2 as FQGNSA. The CDR3 consists of 13 residues. Here the CDR3 reads CASSFSPGGTQYF. CDR3 in DNA: TGTGCCAGCAGCTTTTCTCCAGGCGGGACCCAGTACTTC.

The rearrangement uses TRBV2 and TRBJ1-3, with D possibly being TRBD1 (5 bases). Trimming pared 11 bases from V and 0 bases from J, leaving 26 bases between. Germline CDR1 SNHLY, CDR2 FYNNEI. CDR3 size: 18 residues. Written as DNA, the CDR3 is TGTGCCGGGGGTAGGCTCGGGGGACCACGCAACTCTGGAAACACCATATATTTT. This translates into CAGGRLGGPRNSGNTIYF. Supplemented by reference TRBV2 and TRBJ1-3, the full variable domain reads EPEVTQTPSHQVTQMGQEVILRCVPISNHLYFYWYRQILGQKVEFLVSFYNNEISEKSEIFDDQFSVERPDGSNFTLKIRSTKLEDSAMYFCAGGRLGGPRNSGNTIYFGEGSWLTVV.

This sequence joins TRBV18 and TRBJ2-5; the D gene is possibly TRBD1 (6 bases). The V and J ends lost 3 bases and 2 bases respectively, with 7 bases between them. Germline V gives CDR1 KGHSH, CDR2 LQKENI. CDR3 length: 13 amino acids. DNA for the CDR3: TGTGCCAGCTCACCTCAGGGGCAAGAGACCCAGTACTTC. This codes for CASSPQGQETQYF.

This clonotype has a single count. The gene calls are TRBV7-9 and TRBJ2-2, with TRBD1 as a possible D gene (6 bases). From germline, CDR1 is SEHNR and CDR2 FQNEAQ (reference sequence). V was pared by 6 bases and J by 4 bases, with 9 bases between. CDR3 length: 13 amino acids. DNA for the CDR3: TGTGCCAGCAGGATAGGGGGCACCGGGGAGCTGTTTTTT. It yields the protein CASRIGGTGELFF.

V gene TRBV29-1 combines with J gene TRBJ1-3; D is unclear. Germline loops: CDR1 SQVTM, CDR2 ANQGSEA. The CDR3 is 11 residues long. Trimming removed 3 bases from V and 7 bases from J, with 7 bases in between. The CDR3 loop is CSVESLNTIYF. Here the CDR3 DNA reads TGCAGCGTTGAGTCCCTGAACACCATATATTTT.

The rearrangement links TRBV6-5 to TRBJ2-5; D gene ambiguous. Germline V CDR1 and CDR2: MNHEY, SVGAGI. Trimming stripped 4 bases from V and 7 bases from J, with 16 bases between. The CDR3 is 14 residues long. The CDR3 nucleotides are TGTGCCAGCAGTTCCCCGGTAGAGGTGGGGACCCAGTACTTC. As protein: CASSSPVEVGTQYF.

This rearrangement joins TRBV2 to TRBJ1-1; D is undetermined. V lost 1 base and J 1 base, leaving 4 bases between the germline ends. The CDR3 runs to 13 residues. CDR1 and CDR2 from the germline V gene are SNHLY and FYNNEI. The CDR3 loop reads CASSEVGNTEAFF. In nucleotides, the CDR3 is TGTGCCAGCAGTGAAGTGGGGAACACTGAAGCTTTCTTT.

In this sample, this clonotype turned up a few times. The V gene is TRBV20-1, the J gene TRBJ2-4; D gene uncertain. This CDR3 has 15 residues. Trimming took off 3 bases at V and 3 bases at J, with 15 bases between the two ends. Germline loops: CDR1 DFQATT, CDR2 SNEGSKA (reference sequence). DNA of the CDR3: TGCAGTGCTAGGGCCCTAATCGGCGTCAAAAACATTCAGTACTTC. It yields the protein CSARALIGVKNIQYF.

The CDR3 DNA sequence: TGTGCCTGGAGTCCCCCCGACTACGAGCAGTACTTC. Translation gives CAWSPPDYEQYF. The chain uses TRBV30 and TRBJ2-7; D uncertain. Germline assignment: CDR1 GTSNPN and CDR2 SVGIG (reference sequence). The CDR3 runs 12 residues. V was trimmed by 2 bases and J by 3 bases, leaving 8 bases between them.

The chain employs TRBV30 and TRBJ1-3, with TRBD1 identical over 9 bases. The CDR3 totals 13 residues. Trimming at V came to 4 bases and at J to 4 bases, leaving 2 bases not matched to a gene. Germline V lookup: CDR1 GTSNPN, CDR2 SVGIG (reference sequence). The chain's CDR3 is CAWNRGPGNTIYF. In nucleotides, the CDR3 is TGTGCCTGGAACAGGGGGCCGGGAAACACCATATATTTT. Filled out from reference TRBV30 and TRBJ1-3, the complete variable domain reads SQTIHQWPATLVQPVGSPLSLECTVEGTSNPNLYWYRQAAGRGLQLLFYSVGIGQISSEVPQNLSASRPQDRQFILSSKKLLLSDSGFYLCAWNRGPGNTIYFGEGSWLTVV.

The J gene is TRBJ1-5, the V gene TRBV19, with TRBD1 as a possible D gene (5 bases). Per germline, CDR1 LNHDA and CDR2 SQIVND (reference sequence). The CDR3 is made up of 12 amino acids. Trimming left V 6 bases short and J 5 bases short, with 8 bases between. The CDR3 spells CASRGGDQPQHF. CDR3 bases: TGTGCCAGTAGGGGGGGGGATCAGCCCCAGCATTTT.

The rearrangement links TRBV6-2 or TRBV6-3 to TRBJ1-5; D unresolved. V gave up 7 bases and J gave up 3 bases, with 13 bases separating them. The germline V gene has CDR1 MNHEY and CDR2 SVGEGT. The CDR3 is made up of 14 amino acids. DNA for the CDR3: TGTGCCAGCACCTGGGCATCTCACAATCAGCCCCAGCATTTT. Translating gives CASTWASHNQPQHF.

The sample holds one count of this clonotype. The rearrangement uses TRBV7-2 and TRBJ2-3; D uncertain. The CDR3 runs 12 residues. Germline V gives CDR1 SGHTA, CDR2 FQGNSA. Trimming cost V 5 bases and J 5 bases, with 8 bases left between them. The CDR3 region has the DNA TGTGCCAGCAGCGCAACGAGAGATACGCAGTATTTT. Translated: CASSATRDTQYF.

The chain combines TRBV6-2 or TRBV6-3 with TRBJ1-2, with 9 bases identical to TRBD1. CDR1 and CDR2 from the germline V gene are MNHEY and SVGEGT. This CDR3 is 13 amino acids long. V was clipped by 7 bases and J by 8 bases; unmatched bases: 8. CDR3 bases: TGTGCCAGCACCGGACAGGGGACTTTAGGCTACACCTTC. As protein: CASTGQGTLGYTF.

The chain recombines TRBV4-3 with TRBJ2-7; 7 bases are a match to TRBD1. The CDR3 is made up of 17 amino acids. Trimming cost V 4 bases and J 2 bases; bases outside gene matches: 14. CDR1 and CDR2 (germline): LGHNA, YSLEER. CDR3 bases: TGCGCCAGCAGCCGATCCACCGGGACAGAGGATACCTACGAGCAGTACTTC. Its protein product is CASSRSTGTEDTYEQYF.

This clonotype was picked up a small number of times. CDR3 bases: TGTGCCAGCAGTTGGCGCAGGACAGGGGGCAATCAGCCCCAGCATTTT. Protein sequence: CASSWRRTGGNQPQHF. The chain has TRBV27 and TRBJ1-5; 9 bases are shared with TRBD1. There are 16 residues in the CDR3. The V gene's germline CDR1 is MNHEY and CDR2 SMNVEV (reference sequence). The ends lost 4 bases at V and 2 bases at J; junction bases unmatched: 6.